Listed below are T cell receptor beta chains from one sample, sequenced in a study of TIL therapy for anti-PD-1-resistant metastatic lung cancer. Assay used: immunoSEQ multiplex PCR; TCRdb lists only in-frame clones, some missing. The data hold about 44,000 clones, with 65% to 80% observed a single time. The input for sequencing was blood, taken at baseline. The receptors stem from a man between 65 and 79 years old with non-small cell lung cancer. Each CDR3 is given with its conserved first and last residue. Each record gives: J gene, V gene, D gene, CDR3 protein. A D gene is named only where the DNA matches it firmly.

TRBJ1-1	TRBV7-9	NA	CASSIETRTAFF
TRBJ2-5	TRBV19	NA	CASSRTRQETQYF
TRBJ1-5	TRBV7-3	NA	CASSHRDLQPQHF
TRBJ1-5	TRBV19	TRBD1	CASSPLYSRGQFNQPQHF
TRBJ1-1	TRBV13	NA	CASSRAMDTEAFF
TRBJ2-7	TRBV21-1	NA	CASSKAPWPAGVTYEQYF
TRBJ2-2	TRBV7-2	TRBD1	CASSVRTGTGGELFF
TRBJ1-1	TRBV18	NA	CASSPGTEAFF
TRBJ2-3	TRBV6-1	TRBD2	CATRTSGIITDTQYF
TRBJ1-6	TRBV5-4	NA	CASSPSGESSSYNSPLHF
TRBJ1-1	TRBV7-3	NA	CASSPEGMNTEAFF
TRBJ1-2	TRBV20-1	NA	CSATTGDGYTF
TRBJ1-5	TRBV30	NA	CAWTGSSNQPQHF
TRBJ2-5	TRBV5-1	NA	CASIHRGLDLETQYF
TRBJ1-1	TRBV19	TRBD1	CASSPRDSQWNTEAFF
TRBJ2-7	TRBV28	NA	CASSLWGRTPYEQYF
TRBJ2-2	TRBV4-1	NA	CASSTRETGELFF
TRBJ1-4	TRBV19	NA	CASSDSDGPNEKLFF
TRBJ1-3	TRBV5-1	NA	CASSRFSAGDSGNTIYF
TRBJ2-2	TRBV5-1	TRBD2	CASSQPGLAGAGTGELFF
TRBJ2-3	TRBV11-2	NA	CASSPRTASTDTQYF
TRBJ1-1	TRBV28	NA	CASKSFSENTEAFF
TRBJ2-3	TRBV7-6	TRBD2	CASTSGLGFTDTQYF
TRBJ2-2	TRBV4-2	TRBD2	CASTPGLAANTGELFF
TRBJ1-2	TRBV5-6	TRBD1	CASSVLTGVYTF
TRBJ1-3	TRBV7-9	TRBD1	CASSSQGAHGSGNTIYF
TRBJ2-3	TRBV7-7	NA	CASSPGLRNPDTQYF
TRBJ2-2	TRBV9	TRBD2	CASSVDAGEKTGELFF
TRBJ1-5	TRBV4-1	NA	CASSFDSNQPQHF
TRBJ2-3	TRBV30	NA	CAWSRGDSTDTQYF
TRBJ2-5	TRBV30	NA	CAWRRRGGETQYF
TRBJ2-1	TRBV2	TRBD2	CASSELAGDWNEQFF
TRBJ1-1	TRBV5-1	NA	CASSLDSYTEAFF
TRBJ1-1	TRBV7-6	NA	CASSTRENTEAFF
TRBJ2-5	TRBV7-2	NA	CASSLVGTLQETQYF
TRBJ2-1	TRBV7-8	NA	CASTSGGVPTYNEQFF